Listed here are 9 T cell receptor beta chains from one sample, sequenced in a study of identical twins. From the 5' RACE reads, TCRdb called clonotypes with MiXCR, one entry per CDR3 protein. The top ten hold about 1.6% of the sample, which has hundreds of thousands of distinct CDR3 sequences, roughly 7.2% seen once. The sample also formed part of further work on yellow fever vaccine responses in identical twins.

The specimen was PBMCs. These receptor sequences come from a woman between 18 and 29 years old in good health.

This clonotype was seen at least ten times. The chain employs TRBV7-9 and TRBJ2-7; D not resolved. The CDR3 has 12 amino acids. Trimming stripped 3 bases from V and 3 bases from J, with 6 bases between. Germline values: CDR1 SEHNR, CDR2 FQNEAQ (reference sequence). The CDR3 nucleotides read TGTGCCAGCAGCTTGGTTAACTACGAGCAGTACTTC. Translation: CASSLVNYEQYF. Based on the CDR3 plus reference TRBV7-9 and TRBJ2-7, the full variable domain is DTGVSQNPRHKITKRGQNVTFRCDPISEHNRLYWYRQTLGQGPEFLTYFQNEAQLEKSRLLSDRFSAERPKGSFSTLEIQRTEQGDSAMYLCASSLVNYEQYFGPGTRLTVT.

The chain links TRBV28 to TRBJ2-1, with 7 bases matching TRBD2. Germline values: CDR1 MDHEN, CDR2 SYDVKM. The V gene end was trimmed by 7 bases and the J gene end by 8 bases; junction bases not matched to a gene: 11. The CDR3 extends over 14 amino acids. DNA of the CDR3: TGTGCCAGCAAGGAGCGGGGAGTTAGGGATGAGCAGTTCTTC. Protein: CASKERGVRDEQFF.

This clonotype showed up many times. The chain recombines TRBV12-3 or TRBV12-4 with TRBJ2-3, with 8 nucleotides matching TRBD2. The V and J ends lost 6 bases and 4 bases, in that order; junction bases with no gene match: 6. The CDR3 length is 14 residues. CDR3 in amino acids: CASSIGRASDTQYF. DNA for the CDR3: TGTGCCAGCAGCATCGGGAGGGCGTCAGATACGCAGTATTTT.

CDR3: CATSRSTGSLPYEQYF. CDR3 bases: TGTGCCACCAGCAGATCGACAGGGAGCCTTCCCTACGAGCAGTACTTC. The J gene is TRBJ2-7, the V gene TRBV15, with 7 bases that match TRBD1. V gave up 2 bases and J gave up 2 bases; unmatched junction bases: 9. Germline CDR1 is LNHNV and CDR2 is YYDKDF (reference sequence). The CDR3 extends over 16 amino acids.

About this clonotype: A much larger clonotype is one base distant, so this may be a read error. The CDR3 is CTIKPGQGREKLFF. DNA for the CDR3: TGTACCATCAAACCCGGACAGGGGCGAGAAAAACTGTTTTTT. The chain employs TRBV10-3 and TRBJ1-4, with TRBD1 identical over 9 bases. Germline assignment: CDR1 ENHRY and CDR2 SYGVKD. The CDR3 is 14 residues long.

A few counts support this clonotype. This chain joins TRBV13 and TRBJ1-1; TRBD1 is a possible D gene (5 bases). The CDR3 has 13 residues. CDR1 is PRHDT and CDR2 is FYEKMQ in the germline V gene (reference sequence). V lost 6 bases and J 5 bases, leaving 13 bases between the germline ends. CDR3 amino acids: CASSSRVGTEAFF. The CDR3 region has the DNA TGTGCCAGCAGTTCCAGGGTCGGAACTGAAGCTTTCTTT.

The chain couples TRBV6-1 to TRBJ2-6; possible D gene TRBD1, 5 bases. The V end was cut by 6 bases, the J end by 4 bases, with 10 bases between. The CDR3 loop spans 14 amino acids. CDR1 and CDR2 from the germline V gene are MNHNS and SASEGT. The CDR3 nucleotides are TGTGCCAGCAGCAAGGGGTCCGGGGCCAACGTCCTGACTTTC. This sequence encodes CASSKGSGANVLTF.

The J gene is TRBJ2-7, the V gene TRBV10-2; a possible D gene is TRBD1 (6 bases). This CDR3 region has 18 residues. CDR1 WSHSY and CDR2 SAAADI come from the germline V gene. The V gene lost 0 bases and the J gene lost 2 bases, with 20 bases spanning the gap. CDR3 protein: CASSESNPVGTPPYEQYV. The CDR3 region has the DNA TGCGCCAGCAGTGAGTCAAATCCCGTGGGGACACCCCCCTACGAGCAGTACGTC.

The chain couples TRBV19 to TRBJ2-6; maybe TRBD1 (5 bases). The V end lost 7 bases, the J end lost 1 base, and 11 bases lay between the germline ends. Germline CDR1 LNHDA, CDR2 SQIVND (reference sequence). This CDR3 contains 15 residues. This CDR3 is CASTMAGSGANVLTF. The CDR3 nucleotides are TGTGCCAGTACAATGGCAGGGTCTGGGGCCAACGTCCTGACTTTC.